This section outlines one T cell receptor beta chain sequence together with its context. V lost 5 bases and J lost 5, with 15 bases in between. The germline gives CDR1 SGHTA, CDR2 FQGNSA. The CDR3 sequence is 14 residues long. The data originate from a study of cytomegalovirus exposure and HLA in healthy donors. The PCR used 60 Vbeta and 13 Jbeta primers. Method: immunoSEQ multiplex PCR; TCRdb's copy keeps in-frame clones and lacks some. Here the sample spans 75,000 to 80,000 clones, roughly 70% being singletons. The chain joins TRBV7-2 to TRBJ2-5, with D possibly being TRBD1 (7 bases). Sample: PBMCs. The source of this sequence is a man in his 60s in good health and CMV-seropositive. The CDR3 DNA reads as TGTGCCAGCAGCCCTCAGACAGGGAGGGAGACCCAGTACTTC. Encoded protein: CASSPQTGRETQYF.